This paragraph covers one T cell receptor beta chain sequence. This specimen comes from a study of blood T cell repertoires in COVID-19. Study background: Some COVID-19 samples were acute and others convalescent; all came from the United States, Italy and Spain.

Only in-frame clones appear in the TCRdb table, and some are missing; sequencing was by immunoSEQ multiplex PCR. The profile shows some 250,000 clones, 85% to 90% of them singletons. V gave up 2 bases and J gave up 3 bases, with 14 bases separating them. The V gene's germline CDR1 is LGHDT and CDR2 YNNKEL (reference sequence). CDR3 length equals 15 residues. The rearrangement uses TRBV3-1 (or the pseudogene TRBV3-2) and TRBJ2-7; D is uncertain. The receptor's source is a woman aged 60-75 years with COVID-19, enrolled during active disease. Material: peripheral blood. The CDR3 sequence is CASSQIFNSNYEQYF. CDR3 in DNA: TGTGCCAGCAGCCAAATTTTTAACAGTAACTACGAGCAGTACTTC.